The present T cell receptor beta chain was sequenced within a study of cytomegalovirus exposure and HLA in healthy donors. Looked up from germline, CDR1 is PRHDT and CDR2 is FYEKMQ (reference sequence). CDR3 size: 15 residues. V lost 5 bases, J lost 2 bases, and 6 bases stayed unmatched. Findings and caveats of the study: About 90% or about 30% of the time was how often most TCR beta V segments were productive, according to an earlier analysis.

In the case of this clone: The antigen is undetermined.

PCR used 60 Vbeta primers and 13 Jbeta primers. Produced via immunoSEQ multiplex PCR; TCRdb's table is partial and in-frame only. The table lists about 160,000 clones, approximately 80% of them singletons, with under 1.5% in the top ten. This chain uses TRBV13 with TRBJ2-3; TRBD1 aligns across 8 bases. This sequence was found in a male donor in good health and CMV-seronegative. The sequenced material came from PBMCs. The CDR3 sequence: CASSTDRGPTDTQYF. The CDR3 DNA follows: TGTGCCAGCAGCACAGACAGGGGTCCCACAGATACGCAGTATTTT.